The 22 T cell receptor beta chains below all came from one sample that was sequenced in a study of post-analysis software for immune sequencing data. These receptors have no identified antigens. Unique molecular identifiers had been added to the TCR beta cDNA libraries. MiXCR was run by TCRdb on the PCR reads, yielding one entry per CDR3 protein. The repertoire holds about 500,000 distinct CDR3 sequences, under 55% seen once, with around 10% in the top ten. Study findings and constraints: Higher frequency in patients than in controls was seen for about five TRBV segments, with TRBV5-6, TRBV5-1 and TRBV20-1 among them.

What was sequenced was blood. The source of these receptors is a girl between 5 and 17 years old with multiple sclerosis.

In its sample, this clonotype was seen a few times. This sequence joins TRBV3-1 and TRBJ2-3; 9 bases map to TRBD2. Germline trimming cut 0 bases from V and 4 bases from J; bases unmatched to any gene: 5. The CDR3 consists of 16 residues. The V gene's germline CDR1 is LGHDT and CDR2 YNNKEL (reference sequence). This CDR3 is CASSQDRIAGADTQYF. DNA for the CDR3: TGTGCCAGCAGCCAAGATCGAATAGCGGGGGCAGATACGCAGTATTTT.

V is TRBV2 and J is TRBJ2-5; D uncertain. V was trimmed by 7 bases and J by 5 bases, leaving 8 bases between them. Germline loops: CDR1 SNHLY, CDR2 FYNNEI. The CDR3 has 11 amino acids. The CDR3 here is CASKKEETQYF. CDR3 bases: TGTGCCAGCAAAAAAGAGGAGACCCAGTACTTC.

Remarks on this clonotype: A much larger clone is a single base away; this may be a read error. V gene TRBV7-2 combines with J gene TRBJ1-1; the match to TRBD1 covers 8 bases. Germline V CDR1 and CDR2: SGHTA, FQGNSA. CDR3 length equals 14 residues. The CDR3 region is CARSLITGGTEAFF. CDR3 bases: TGTGCCCGCAGCTTAATTACAGGGGGCACTGAAGCTTTCTTT.

The V gene is TRBV20-1, the J gene TRBJ2-1, with D unresolved. The CDR3 consists of 12 residues. Germline values: CDR1 DFQATT, CDR2 SNEGSKA (reference sequence). Deletions cut 3 bases from V and 4 bases from J, with 7 bases between. The CDR3 DNA reads TGCAGTGCTAGGTACATTTACAATGAGCAGTTCTTC. It yields the protein CSARYIYNEQFF.

This clonotype was seen more than once but under ten times. The rearrangement joins TRBV4-1 to TRBJ2-7; D is possibly TRBD1 (6 bases). V was trimmed by 0 bases and J by 7 bases, leaving 19 bases between them. CDR3 size: 16 residues. Germline V lookup: CDR1 MGHRA, CDR2 YSYEKL. CDR3 protein: CASSQDRQGIGTEQYF. DNA for the CDR3: TGCGCCAGCAGCCAAGATAGGCAGGGGATAGGAACGGAGCAGTACTTC.

V usage is TRBV4-3 and J usage is TRBJ2-5; D may be TRBD2 (6 bases). The closer fit of TRBJ2-7 to the DNA end suggests the J call may be wrong. The CDR3 extends over 13 amino acids. The germline V gene encodes CDR1 LGHNA and CDR2 YSLEER. In nucleotides, the CDR3 is TGCGCCAGCAGCCAAGGGGAGGTAGGCGAGCAGTACTTC. This gives the protein CASSQGEVGEQYF.

This clonotype was counted a few times. The chain couples TRBV7-6 to TRBJ1-5; 12 bases line up with TRBD1. The CDR3 extends over 16 amino acids. V lost 5 bases and J lost 3; bases outside the gene matches: 5. Germline V gene data show CDR1 as SGHVS and CDR2 as FNYEAQ. CDR3 DNA sequence: TGTGCCAGCAGCCCCGGGACAGGGGGCCCCAATCAGCCCCAGCATTTT. Amino acid sequence: CASSPGTGGPNQPQHF.

Only a few counts were recorded for this clonotype. This chain connects TRBV6-6 to TRBJ2-7, with D uncertain. Trimming cost V 0 bases and J 6 bases, with 6 bases left between them. Germline V CDR1 and CDR2: MNHNY, SVGAGI (reference sequence). The CDR3 has 12 amino acids. The CDR3 region has the DNA TGTGCCAGCAGTTACTCGGATCGCGAGCAGTACTTC. The encoded protein is CASSYSDREQYF.

J is TRBJ2-5 and V is TRBV20-1; possible D gene TRBD2, 6 bases. Germline V gene sequence: CDR1 DFQATT, CDR2 SNEGSKA (reference sequence). The CDR3 contains 17 residues. V dropped 1 base and J dropped 2 bases, with 20 bases sitting between them. The DNA of the CDR3 is TGCAGTGCTAGAGGACCCAGACGCGGGACCGAACAAGAGACCCAGTACTTC. Amino acids: CSARGPRRGTEQETQYF.

The chain joins TRBV11-2 to TRBJ2-1; D gene unclear. Between the trimmed V and J ends, which lost 0 bases and 6 bases, there was a span of 6 bases. The CDR3 is 13 residues long. Germline V gives CDR1 SGHAT, CDR2 FQNNGV. In DNA, the CDR3 is TGTGCCAGCAGCTTAGAGAGGAGCAATGAGCAGTTCTTC. Protein sequence: CASSLERSNEQFF.

The CDR3 DNA reads TGCGCCAGCAGCCGTGGGGGACAGGGAGGCGTTCAAAATGGCTACACCTTC. Its protein product is CASSRGGQGGVQNGYTF. The chain employs TRBV5-1 and TRBJ1-2; 9 bases fit TRBD1. CDR1 SGHRS and CDR2 YFSETQ come from the germline V gene. The length of the CDR3 is 17 residues. V shed 4 bases, J shed 6 bases, and the junction held 16 bases outside the gene matches.

The rearrangement joins TRBV28 to TRBJ1-1; tentatively, D is TRBD1 (5 bases). Germline values: CDR1 MDHEN, CDR2 SYDVKM. Trimming took 4 bases from V and 6 from J, leaving 9 bases between them. The CDR3 consists of 12 residues. The CDR3: CASSSGGAEAFF. CDR3 DNA: TGTGCCAGCAGTTCCGGAGGGGCTGAAGCTTTCTTT.

This clonotype was counted ten times or more. This sequence joins TRBV29-1 and TRBJ2-1; 10 nucleotides align to TRBD2. The CDR3 consists of 17 residues. Trimming at V came to 6 bases and at J to 4 bases, leaving 15 bases not matched to a gene. Looked up from germline, CDR1 is SQVTM and CDR2 is ANQGSEA. The CDR3 nucleotides read TGCAGCGTGGTCATCCCCTTAGCGGGAGGTACATACAATGAGCAGTTCTTC. Its protein product is CSVVIPLAGGTYNEQFF.

The chain joins TRBV15 to TRBJ2-5; D is undetermined. Trimming shortened V by 1 base and J by 7 bases, and 7 bases separated the two germline ends. Germline CDR1 LNHNV, CDR2 YYDKDF (reference sequence). This CDR3 comprises 12 residues. The CDR3 here is CATSRGVGTQYF. CDR3 coding DNA: TGTGCCACCAGCAGAGGTGTTGGGACCCAGTACTTC.

CDR3 in DNA: TGTGCCAGCAGTGGAGGGGGGGAAAAACTGTTTTTT. It yields the protein CASSGGGEKLFF. The rearrangement links TRBV28 to TRBJ1-4; possible D gene TRBD1, 6 bases. CDR1 is MDHEN and CDR2 is SYDVKM in the germline V gene. The V and J ends lost 5 bases and 8 bases respectively, with 9 bases between them. The CDR3 has 12 amino acids.

This clonotype turned up a few times. The gene calls are TRBV4-1 and TRBJ2-1; 14 bases are shared with TRBD2. This CDR3 region has 19 residues. Per germline, CDR1 MGHRA and CDR2 YSYEKL. V dropped 1 base and J dropped 12; count of bases not matched to a gene: 17. For the CDR3, the DNA is TGCGCCAGCAGCCAAGTTGTTTCGGGACTAGCGGGAGTGAAGGGTGCGCAGTTCTTC. Translation gives CASSQVVSGLAGVKGAQFF.

This clonotype has more than one count but fewer than ten. The genes are TRBV20-1 and TRBJ1-2; 12 bases match TRBD1. Losses at the gene ends were 3 bases for V and 8 bases for J; bases not matched to a gene: 7. This CDR3 spans 14 amino acids. CDR1 is DFQATT and CDR2 is SNEGSKA in the germline V gene (reference sequence). The CDR3 DNA is TGCAGTGCTAGCCACGGGACAGGGGGCAAGGGCTACACCTTC. The encoded protein is CSASHGTGGKGYTF.

This clonotype appeared a few times. The chain is built from TRBV6-2 or TRBV6-3 and TRBJ2-7; D is tentatively TRBD1 or TRBD2 (5 bases each). Germline V CDR1 and CDR2: MNHEY, SVGEGT. The CDR3 has 14 residues. V shed 2 bases and J shed 0 bases, with 8 bases lying between them. The CDR3 nucleotides read TGTGCCAGCAGTTACGGGACGATCTCCTACGAGCAGTACTTC. Residues: CASSYGTISYEQYF.

V usage is TRBV7-2 and J usage is TRBJ2-3; 7 positions match TRBD2. Germline-derived CDR1 and CDR2 are SGHTA and FQGNSA. CDR3 size: 15 residues. J was trimmed by 6 bases and V by 2 bases; bases with no gene match: 8. CDR3 residues: CASSLSAGVADTQYF. The CDR3 nucleotides read TGTGCCAGCAGCTTATCTGCGGGAGTCGCGGATACGCAGTATTTT. Combining the CDR3 with reference TRBV7-2 and TRBJ2-3 gives the whole variable domain GAGVSQSPSNKVTEKGKDVELRCDPISGHTALYWYRQSLGQGLEFLIYFQGNSAPDKSGLPSDRFSAERTGGSVSTLTIQRTQQEDSAVYLCASSLSAGVADTQYFGPGTRLTVL.

The chain joins TRBV2 to TRBJ1-4; D possibly corresponds to TRBD1 (5 bases). The germline gives CDR1 SNHLY, CDR2 FYNNEI. V was trimmed by 11 bases and J by 2 bases, leaving 15 bases between them. The CDR3 is 14 amino acids. Written as DNA, the CDR3 is TGTGCCGGCCGGGGGACTTTCACTAATGAAAAACTGTTTTTT. Protein: CAGRGTFTNEKLFF.

The genes are TRBV4-1 and TRBJ1-5; D might be TRBD1 (6 bases). Germline V gene sequence: CDR1 MGHRA, CDR2 YSYEKL. This CDR3 region has 14 residues. V gave up 3 bases and J gave up 5 bases, with 11 bases separating them. Here the CDR3 DNA reads TGCGCCAGCAGCCACTTAGCAGGGGATCAGCCCCAGCATTTT. Translating it yields CASSHLAGDQPQHF.

This clonotype was counted between two and nine times. The chain carries TRBV20-1 and TRBJ2-3, with D possibly called TRBD1 or TRBD2 (5 bases each). Germline CDR1 DFQATT, CDR2 SNEGSKA (reference sequence). With 6 bases removed from V and 5 bases from J, the gap between germline ends came to 12 bases. The length of the CDR3 is 12 residues. The CDR3 loop reads CSAPAGGDTQYF. For the CDR3, the DNA is TGCAGTGCGCCCGCTGGGGGAGATACGCAGTATTTT.